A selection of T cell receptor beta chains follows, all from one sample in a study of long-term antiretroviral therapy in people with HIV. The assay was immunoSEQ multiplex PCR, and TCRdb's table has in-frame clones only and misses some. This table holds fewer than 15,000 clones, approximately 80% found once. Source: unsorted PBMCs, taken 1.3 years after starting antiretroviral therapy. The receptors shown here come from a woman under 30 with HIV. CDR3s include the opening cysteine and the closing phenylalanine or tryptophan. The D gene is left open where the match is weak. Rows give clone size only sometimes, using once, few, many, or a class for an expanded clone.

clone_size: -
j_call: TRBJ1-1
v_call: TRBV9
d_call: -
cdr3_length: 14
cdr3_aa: CASSVVDRNTEAFF
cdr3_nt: TGTGCCAGCAGCGTAGTGGACAGGAACACTGAAGCTTTCTTT

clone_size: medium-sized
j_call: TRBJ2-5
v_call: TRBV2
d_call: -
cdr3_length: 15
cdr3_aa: CASTQSKPGRETQYF
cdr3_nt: TGTGCCAGCACCCAATCCAAACCCGGACGGGAGACCCAGTACTTC

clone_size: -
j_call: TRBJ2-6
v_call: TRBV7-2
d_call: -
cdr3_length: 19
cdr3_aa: CASSFRGGGISAGANVLTF
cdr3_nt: TGTGCCAGCAGCTTCCGAGGGGGGGGCATTTCCGCCGGGGCCAACGTCCTGACTTTC

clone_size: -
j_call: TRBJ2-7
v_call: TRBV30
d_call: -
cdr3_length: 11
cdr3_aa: CAWSVGDEQYF
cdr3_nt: TGTGCCTGGAGTGTAGGCGACGAGCAGTACTTC

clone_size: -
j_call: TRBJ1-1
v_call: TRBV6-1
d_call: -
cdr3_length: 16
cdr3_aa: CASSANMNRVNTEAFF
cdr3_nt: TGTGCCAGCAGTGCAAATATGAACAGAGTGAACACTGAAGCTTTCTTT

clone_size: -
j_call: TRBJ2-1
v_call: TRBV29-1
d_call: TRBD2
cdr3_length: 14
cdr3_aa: CSVDVVSGSVEQFF
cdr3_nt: TGCAGCGTTGACGTAGTAAGCGGGAGTGTGGAGCAGTTCTTC

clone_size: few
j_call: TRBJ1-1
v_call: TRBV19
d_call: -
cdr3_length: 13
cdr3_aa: CASSAEGEREAFF
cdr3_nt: TGTGCCAGTAGTGCCGAGGGGGAACGAGAGGCTTTCTTT

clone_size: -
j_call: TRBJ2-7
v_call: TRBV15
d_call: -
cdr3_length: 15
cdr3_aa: CATSFRGSLSYEQYF
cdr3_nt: TGTGCCACCAGCTTCCGCGGGTCCCTCTCCTACGAGCAGTACTTC

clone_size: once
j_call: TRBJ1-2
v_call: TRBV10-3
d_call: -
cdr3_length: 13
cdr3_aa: CAIRGDLNYGYTF
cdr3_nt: TGTGCCATTCGAGGGGATTTAAACTATGGCTACACCTTC

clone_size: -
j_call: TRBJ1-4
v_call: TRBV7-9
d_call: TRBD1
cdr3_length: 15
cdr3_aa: CASTPQGGINEKLFF
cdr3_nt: TGTGCCAGCACCCCTCAGGGGGGGATTAATGAAAAACTGTTTTTT

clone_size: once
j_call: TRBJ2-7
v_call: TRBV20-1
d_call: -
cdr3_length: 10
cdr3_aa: CSAREYEQYF
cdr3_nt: TGCAGTGCTAGAGAGTACGAGCAGTACTTC

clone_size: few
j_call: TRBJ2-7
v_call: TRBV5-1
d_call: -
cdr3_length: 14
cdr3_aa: CASSLGAGIYEQYF
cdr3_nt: TGCGCCAGCAGCTTGGGAGCAGGGATATACGAGCAGTACTTC

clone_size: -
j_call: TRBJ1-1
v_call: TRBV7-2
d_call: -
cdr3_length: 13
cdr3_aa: CASSQRQDSVAFF
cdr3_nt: TGTGCCAGCAGCCAACGACAGGATTCGGTAGCTTTCTTT

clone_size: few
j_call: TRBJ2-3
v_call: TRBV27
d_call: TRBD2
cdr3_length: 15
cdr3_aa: CASINLAGDTDTQYF
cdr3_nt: TGTGCCAGCATAAACCTAGCGGGAGACACAGATACGCAGTATTTT

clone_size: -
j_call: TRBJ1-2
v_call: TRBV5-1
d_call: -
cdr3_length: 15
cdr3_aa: CASSLEAGVVYGYTF
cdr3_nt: TGCGCCAGCAGCTTGGAGGCAGGGGTCGTCTATGGCTACACCTTC

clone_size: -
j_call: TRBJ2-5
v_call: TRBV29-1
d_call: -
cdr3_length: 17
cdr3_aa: CSVEDLGRVMIAETQYF
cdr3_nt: TGCAGCGTTGAAGATCTAGGCAGGGTAATGATCGCAGAGACCCAGTACTTC

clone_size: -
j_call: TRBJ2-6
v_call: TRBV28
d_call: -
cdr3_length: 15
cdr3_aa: CASSLSHSGANVLTF
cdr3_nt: TGTGCCAGCAGTTTATCTCACTCTGGGGCCAACGTCCTGACTTTC

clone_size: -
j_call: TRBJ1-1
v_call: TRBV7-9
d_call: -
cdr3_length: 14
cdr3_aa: CASLYGGVGTEAFF
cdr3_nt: TGTGCCAGCCTATACGGGGGAGTTGGCACTGAAGCTTTCTTT

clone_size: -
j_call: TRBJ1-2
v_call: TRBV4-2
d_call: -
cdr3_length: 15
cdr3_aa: CASSQDLEGYYGYTF
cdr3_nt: TGTGCCAGCAGCCAAGATTTGGAGGGATACTATGGCTACACCTTC

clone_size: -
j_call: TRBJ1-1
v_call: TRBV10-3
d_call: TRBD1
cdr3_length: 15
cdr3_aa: CAISELDRGGTEAFF
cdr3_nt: TGTGCCATCAGTGAGTTAGACAGGGGGGGCACTGAAGCTTTCTTT

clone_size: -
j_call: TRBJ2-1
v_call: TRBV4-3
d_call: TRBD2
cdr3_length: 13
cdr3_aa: CASSQDEGSGEFF
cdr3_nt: TGCGCCAGCAGCCAAGATGAAGGTAGCGGGGAGTTCTTC

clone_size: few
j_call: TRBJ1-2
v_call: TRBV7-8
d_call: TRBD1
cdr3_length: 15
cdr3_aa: CASSFFRGLGYGYTF
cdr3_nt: TGTGCCAGCAGCTTTTTCAGGGGGCTTGGCTATGGCTACACCTTC

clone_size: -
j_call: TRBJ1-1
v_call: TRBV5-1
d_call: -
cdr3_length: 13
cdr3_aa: CASSRDKNTEAFF
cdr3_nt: TGCGCCAGCAGCCGAGACAAGAACACTGAAGCTTTCTTT

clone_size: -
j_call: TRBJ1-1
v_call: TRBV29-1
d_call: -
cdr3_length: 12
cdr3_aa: CSVGRENTEAFF
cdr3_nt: TGCAGCGTAGGACGGGAGAACACTGAAGCTTTCTTT

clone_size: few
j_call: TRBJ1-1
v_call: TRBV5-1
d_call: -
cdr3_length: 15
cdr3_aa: CASGPLQGLNTEAFF
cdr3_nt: TGCGCCAGCGGCCCCCTACAGGGCTTGAACACTGAAGCTTTCTTT

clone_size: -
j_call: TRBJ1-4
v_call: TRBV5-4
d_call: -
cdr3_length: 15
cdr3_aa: CASSLDRTGEEKLFF
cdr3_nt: TGTGCCAGCAGCTTGGACCGGACCGGTGAGGAAAAACTGTTTTTT

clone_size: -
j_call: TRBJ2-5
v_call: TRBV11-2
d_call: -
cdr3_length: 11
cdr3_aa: CASSLKETQYF
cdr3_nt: TGTGCCAGCAGCTTAAAAGAGACCCAGTACTTC

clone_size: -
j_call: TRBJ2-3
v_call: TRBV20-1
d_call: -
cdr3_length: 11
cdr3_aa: CSARGPDTQYF
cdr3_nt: TGCAGTGCTAGAGGACCGGATACGCAGTATTTT

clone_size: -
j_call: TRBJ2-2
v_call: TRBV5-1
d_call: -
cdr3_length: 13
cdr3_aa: CASSFAGTGELFF
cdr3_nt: TGCGCCAGCAGCTTCGCAGGGACCGGGGAGCTGTTTTTT

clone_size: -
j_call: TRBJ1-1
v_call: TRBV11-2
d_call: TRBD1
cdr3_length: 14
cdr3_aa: CASSLQGGNTEAFF
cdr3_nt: TGTGCCAGCAGCCTACAGGGGGGTAACACTGAAGCTTTCTTT

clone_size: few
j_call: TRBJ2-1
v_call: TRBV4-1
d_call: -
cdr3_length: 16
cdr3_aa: CASSQEDGGERLEQFF
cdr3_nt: TGCGCCAGCAGCCAAGAAGACGGGGGAGAGCGTTTGGAGCAGTTCTTC

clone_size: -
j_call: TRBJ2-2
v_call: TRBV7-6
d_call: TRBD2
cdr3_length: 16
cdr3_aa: CASSLVLSGRTGELFF
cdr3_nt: TGTGCCAGCAGCTTAGTGCTTAGCGGGCGCACCGGGGAGCTGTTTTTT

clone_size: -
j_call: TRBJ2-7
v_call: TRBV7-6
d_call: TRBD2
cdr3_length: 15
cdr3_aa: CASSPLAGESYEQYF
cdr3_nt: TGTGCCAGCAGCCCCCTAGCGGGAGAGAGCTACGAGCAGTACTTC

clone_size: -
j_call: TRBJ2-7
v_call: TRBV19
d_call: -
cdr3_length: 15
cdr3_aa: CASSIWPGTPYEQYF
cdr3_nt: TGTGCCAGTAGTATTTGGCCTGGGACTCCCTACGAGCAGTACTTC

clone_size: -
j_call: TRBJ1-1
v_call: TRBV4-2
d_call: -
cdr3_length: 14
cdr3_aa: CASSQIRGDTEAFF
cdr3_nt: TGTGCCAGCAGCCAAATACGGGGTGACACTGAAGCTTTCTTT

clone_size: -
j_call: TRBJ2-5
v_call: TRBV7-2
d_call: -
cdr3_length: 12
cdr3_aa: CASSLALETQYF
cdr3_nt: TGTGCCAGCAGCTTAGCGCTGGAGACCCAGTACTTC

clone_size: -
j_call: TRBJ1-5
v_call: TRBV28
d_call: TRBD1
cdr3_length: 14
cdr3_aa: CASRIAGGPSSQHF
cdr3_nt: TGTGCCAGTCGCATCGCAGGGGGCCCCTCGTCCCAGCATTTT

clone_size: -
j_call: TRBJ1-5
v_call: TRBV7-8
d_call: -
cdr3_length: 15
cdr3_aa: CASSFSGAINQPQHF
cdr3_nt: TGTGCCAGCAGCTTCTCCGGGGCCATCAATCAGCCCCAGCATTTT

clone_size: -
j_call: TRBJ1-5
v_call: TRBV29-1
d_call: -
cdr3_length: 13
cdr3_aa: CSVRTDSNQPQHF
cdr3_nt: TGCAGCGTTCGGACAGATAGCAATCAGCCCCAGCATTTT

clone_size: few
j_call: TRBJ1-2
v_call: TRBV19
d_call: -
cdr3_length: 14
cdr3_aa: CASSIELANYGYTF
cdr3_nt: TGTGCCAGTAGTATTGAGCTAGCTAACTATGGCTACACCTTC

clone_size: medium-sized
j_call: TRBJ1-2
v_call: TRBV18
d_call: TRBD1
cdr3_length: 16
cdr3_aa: CASSPKGQGVFSGYTF
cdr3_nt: TGTGCCAGCTCACCAAAGGGACAGGGTGTCTTTTCTGGCTACACCTTC

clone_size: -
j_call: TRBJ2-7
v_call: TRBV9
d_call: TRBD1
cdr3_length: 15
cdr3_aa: CASSVDRDRGYEQYF
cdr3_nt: TGTGCCAGCAGCGTAGATCGGGACAGGGGGTACGAGCAGTACTTC

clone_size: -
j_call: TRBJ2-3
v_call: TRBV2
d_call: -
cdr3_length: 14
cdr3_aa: CASSEEPVTDTQYF
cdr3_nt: TGTGCCAGCAGTGAGGAGCCCGTCACAGATACGCAGTATTTT

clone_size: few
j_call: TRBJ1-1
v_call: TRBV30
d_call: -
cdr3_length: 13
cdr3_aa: CAWSVSLNTEAFF
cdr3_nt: TGTGCCTGGAGTGTATCCCTGAACACTGAAGCTTTCTTT

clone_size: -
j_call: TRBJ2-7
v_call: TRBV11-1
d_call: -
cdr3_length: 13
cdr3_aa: CASSLEGSYEQYF
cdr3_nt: TGTGCCAGCAGCTTAGAGGGGAGCTACGAGCAGTACTTC

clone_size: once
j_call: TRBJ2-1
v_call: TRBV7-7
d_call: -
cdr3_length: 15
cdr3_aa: CASSLAGTGPSEQFF
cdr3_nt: TGTGCTAGCAGCTTAGCCGGGACGGGCCCTTCGGAGCAGTTCTTC

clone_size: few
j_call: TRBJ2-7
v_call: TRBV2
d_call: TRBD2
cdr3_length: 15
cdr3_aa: CASSLKREGLHEQYF
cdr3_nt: TGTGCCAGCAGTCTAAAGCGGGAGGGCCTCCACGAGCAGTACTTC

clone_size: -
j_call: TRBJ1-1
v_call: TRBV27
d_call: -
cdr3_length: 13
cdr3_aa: CASSLSYNTEAFF
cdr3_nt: TGTGCCAGCAGTTTATCATACAACACTGAAGCTTTCTTT

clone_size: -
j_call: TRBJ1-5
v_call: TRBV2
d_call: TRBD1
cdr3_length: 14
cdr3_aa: CASVMGQDNQPQHF
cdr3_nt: TGTGCCAGCGTGATGGGACAGGACAATCAGCCCCAGCATTTT

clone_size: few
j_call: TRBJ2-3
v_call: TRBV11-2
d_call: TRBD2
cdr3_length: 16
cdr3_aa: CASSWQTSGRADTQYF
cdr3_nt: TGTGCCAGCAGCTGGCAGACTAGCGGGAGGGCAGATACGCAGTATTTT

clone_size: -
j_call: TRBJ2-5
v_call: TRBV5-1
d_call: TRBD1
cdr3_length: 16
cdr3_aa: CASSWGLGTAQETQYF
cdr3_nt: TGCGCCAGCAGCTGGGGTCTCGGGACAGCACAAGAGACCCAGTACTTC

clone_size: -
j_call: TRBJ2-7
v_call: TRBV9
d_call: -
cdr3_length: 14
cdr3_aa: CASSVGGRAYEQYF
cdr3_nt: TGTGCCAGCAGCGTAGGAGGCAGGGCCTACGAGCAGTACTTC

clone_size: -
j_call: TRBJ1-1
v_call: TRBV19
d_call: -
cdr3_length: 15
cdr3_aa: CASSIAGVLDTEAFF
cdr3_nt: TGTGCCAGTAGTATCGCAGGGGTCTTAGACACTGAAGCTTTCTTT

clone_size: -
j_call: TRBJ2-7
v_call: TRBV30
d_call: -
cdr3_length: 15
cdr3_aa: CAWSLTLRGDSEQYF
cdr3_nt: TGTGCCTGGAGTTTAACCCTCCGGGGGGACAGTGAGCAGTACTTC

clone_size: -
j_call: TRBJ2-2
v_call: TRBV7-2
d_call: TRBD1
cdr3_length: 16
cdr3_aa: CASSPDREIGTGELFF
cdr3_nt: TGTGCCAGCAGTCCGGACAGGGAGATCGGCACCGGGGAGCTGTTTTTT

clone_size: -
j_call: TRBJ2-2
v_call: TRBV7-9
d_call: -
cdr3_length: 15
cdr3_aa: CASSLRGTNTGELFF
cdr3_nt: TGTGCCAGCAGCTTACGAGGTACCAATACCGGGGAGCTGTTTTTT

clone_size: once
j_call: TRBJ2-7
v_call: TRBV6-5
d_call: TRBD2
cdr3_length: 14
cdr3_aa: CASSYSRAGDEQYF
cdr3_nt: TGTGCCAGCAGTTATTCCCGAGCGGGGGACGAGCAGTACTTC

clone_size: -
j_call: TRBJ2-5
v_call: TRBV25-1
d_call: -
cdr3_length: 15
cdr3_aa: CASSESRVVQETQYF
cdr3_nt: TGTGCCAGCAGTGAGTCCCGAGTGGTTCAAGAGACCCAGTACTTC

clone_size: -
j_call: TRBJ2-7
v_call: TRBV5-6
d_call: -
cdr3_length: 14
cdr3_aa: CASSLQESPYEQYF
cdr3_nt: TGTGCCAGCAGCTTGCAAGAATCCCCCTACGAGCAGTACTTC